This T cell receptor (beta chain) was obtained from a study of Graves' ophthalmopathy and Graves' hyperthyroidism. The authors amplified TCR beta CDR3 regions from RNA transcripts. Amplification began with first-round RT-PCR using HTBI primers, then second-round multiplex PCR was performed. Via MiXCR, TCRdb re-called the multiplex PCR reads, giving one row per CDR3 protein. The sample shows roughly 420,000 distinct CDR3 sequences, under 25% of them seen only once. V was pared by 1 base and J by 3 bases, with 10 bases between. This CDR3 comprises 14 residues. The germline V gene has CDR1 DFQATT and CDR2 SNEGSKA (reference sequence). This clonotype has at least ten counts.

The gene calls are TRBV20-1 and TRBJ1-5; D unresolved. Sequenced material: peripheral blood. The receptor's source is a woman between 18 and 29 years old with stable Graves' hyperthyroidism. The CDR3 DNA follows: TGCAGTGCTAGAGCTCAGTCCCCCAATCAGCCCCAGCATTTT. Translation gives CSARAQSPNQPQHF.